These 3 T cell receptor beta chains were sequenced from one sample in a study of identical twins. TCRdb reprocessed the 5' RACE reads with MiXCR, giving one entry per CDR3 protein. The sample consists of around 1.7 million distinct CDR3 sequences, 25% to 35% of them appearing once. The source material was cord blood. These receptor sequences come from a newborn girl in good health.

This clonotype was counted between two and nine times. This chain joins TRBV25-1 and TRBJ2-7; D gene unclear. This CDR3 is 13 amino acids long. V shed 1 base and J shed 7 bases, with 11 bases lying between them. Germline CDR1 is MGHDK and CDR2 is SYGVNS. The CDR3 coding sequence is TGTGCCAGCAGTGAATTAGGCTGGGGTGAGCAGTACTTC. Encoded protein: CASSELGWGEQYF.

The rearrangement links TRBV5-1 to TRBJ2-1; 14 bases match TRBD2. This CDR3 is built from 16 residues. Germline CDR1 reads SGHRS; CDR2 reads YFSETQ. Germline trimming cut 7 bases from V and 6 bases from J; bases unmatched to any gene: 9. Here the CDR3 DNA reads TGCGCCAGCGGCTCCAGACTAGCGGGGGGGAGCAATGAGCAGTTCTTC. It is translated as CASGSRLAGGSNEQFF.

This clonotype was detected only a few times. The V call is TRBV20-1, the J call TRBJ1-5; D is undetermined. This CDR3 spans 15 amino acids. V was cut by 0 bases and J by 2 bases, with 11 bases left in between. CDR1 is DFQATT and CDR2 is SNEGSKA in the germline V gene (reference sequence). This CDR3 reads CSARDSGVGNQPQHF. CDR3 bases: TGCAGTGCTAGAGATTCTGGGGTTGGCAATCAGCCCCAGCATTTT.